The text below deals with one T cell receptor (beta chain). The target antigen is unknown. The V end lost 2 bases, the J end lost 11 bases, and 15 bases lay between the germline ends. Germline V gene data show CDR1 as SNHLY and CDR2 as FYNNEI. There are 13 residues in the CDR3. This sample was taken from a study of radiation and T cells in renal cell carcinoma. TCRdb keeps only in-frame clones here, not all; method: immunoSEQ multiplex PCR. The table lists 130,000 to 150,000 clones, around nine tenths of them singletons, with 15% to 20% in the top ten. As for time point: blood 4 weeks post-SBRT, at nephrectomy. Treatment defined: 15 Gy SBRT to primary tumor, nephrectomy 4 weeks later. Nephrectomy followed 15 Gy stereotactic body radiation by 4 weeks. Blood was sampled at baseline, 2 weeks and 4 weeks after SBRT. Study-wide results and limits: No pretreatment tumor biopsies were available for baseline clonotypes. Top tumor clonotypes rose in blood 2 weeks post-radiation, then contracted.

Sequenced here: blood, sampled from a patient whose treatment included radiotherapy and nephrectomy. The V gene is TRBV2, the J gene TRBJ1-1; no reliable D call. This TCR came from a woman aged 50 to 60 with renal cell carcinoma. The CDR3 protein is CASSERASLLAFF. DNA of the CDR3: TGTGCCAGCAGTGAACGGGCCAGCTTATTGGCTTTCTTT.